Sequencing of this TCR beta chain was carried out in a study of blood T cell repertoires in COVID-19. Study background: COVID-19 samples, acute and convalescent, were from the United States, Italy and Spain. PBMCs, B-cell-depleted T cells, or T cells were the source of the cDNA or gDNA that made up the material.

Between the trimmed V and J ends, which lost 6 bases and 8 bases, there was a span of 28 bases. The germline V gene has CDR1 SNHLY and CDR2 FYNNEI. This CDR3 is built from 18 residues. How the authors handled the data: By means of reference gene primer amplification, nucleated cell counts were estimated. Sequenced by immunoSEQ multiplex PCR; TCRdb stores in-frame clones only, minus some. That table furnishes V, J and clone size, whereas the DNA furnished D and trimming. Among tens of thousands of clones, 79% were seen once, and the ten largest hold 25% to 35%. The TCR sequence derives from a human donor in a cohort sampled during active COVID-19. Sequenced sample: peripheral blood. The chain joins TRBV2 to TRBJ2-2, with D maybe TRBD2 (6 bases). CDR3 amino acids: CASRDSRLGKGRGGELFF. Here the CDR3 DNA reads TGTGCCAGCAGGGACTCTCGACTAGGGAAGGGTCGTGGGGGGGAGCTGTTTTTT.